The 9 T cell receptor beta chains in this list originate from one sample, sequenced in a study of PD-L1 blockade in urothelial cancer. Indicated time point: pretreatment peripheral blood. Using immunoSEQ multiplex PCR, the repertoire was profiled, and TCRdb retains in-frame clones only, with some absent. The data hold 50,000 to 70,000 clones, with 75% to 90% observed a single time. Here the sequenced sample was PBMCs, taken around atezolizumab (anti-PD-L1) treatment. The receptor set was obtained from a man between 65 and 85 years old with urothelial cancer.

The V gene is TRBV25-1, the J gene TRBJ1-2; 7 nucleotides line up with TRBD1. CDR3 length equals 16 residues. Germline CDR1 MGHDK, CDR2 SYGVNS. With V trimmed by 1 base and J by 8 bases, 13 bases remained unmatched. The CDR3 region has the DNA TGTGCCAGCAGTGAATCCCACAGGGGCCAACCTTTCGGCTACACCTTC. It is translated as CASSESHRGQPFGYTF.

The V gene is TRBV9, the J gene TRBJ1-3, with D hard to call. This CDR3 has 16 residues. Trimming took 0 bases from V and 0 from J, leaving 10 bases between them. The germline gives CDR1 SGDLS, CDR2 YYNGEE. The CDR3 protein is CASSVGPVPSGNTIYF. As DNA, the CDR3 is TGTGCCAGCAGCGTAGGGCCAGTCCCCTCTGGAAACACCATATATTTT.

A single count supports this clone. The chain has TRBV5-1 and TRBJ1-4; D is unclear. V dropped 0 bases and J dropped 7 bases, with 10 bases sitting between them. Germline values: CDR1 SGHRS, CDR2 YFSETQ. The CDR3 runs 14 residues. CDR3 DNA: TGCGCCAGCAGCTTGGGGCAGGTGACTGAAAAACTGTTTTTT. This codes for CASSLGQVTEKLFF.

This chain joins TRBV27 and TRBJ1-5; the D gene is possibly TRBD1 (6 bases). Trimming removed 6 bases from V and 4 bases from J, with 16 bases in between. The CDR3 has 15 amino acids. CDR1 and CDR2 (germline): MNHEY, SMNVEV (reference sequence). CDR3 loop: CASRAGVIGNQPQHF. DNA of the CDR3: TGTGCCAGCAGGGCAGGGGTTATCGGGAATCAGCCCCAGCATTTT.

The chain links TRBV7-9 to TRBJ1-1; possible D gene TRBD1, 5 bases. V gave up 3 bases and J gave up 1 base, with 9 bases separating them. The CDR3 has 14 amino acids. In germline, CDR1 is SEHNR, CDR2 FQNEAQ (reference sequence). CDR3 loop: CASSLTEANTEAFF. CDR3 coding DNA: TGTGCCAGCAGCTTGACAGAGGCGAACACTGAAGCTTTCTTT.

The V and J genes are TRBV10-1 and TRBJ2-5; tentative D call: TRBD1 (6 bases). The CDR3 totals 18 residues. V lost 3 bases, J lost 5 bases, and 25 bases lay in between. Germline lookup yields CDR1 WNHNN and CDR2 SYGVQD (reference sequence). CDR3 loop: CASSDMQGPGHSEETQYF. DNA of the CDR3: TGCGCCAGCAGTGATATGCAGGGGCCCGGACATAGTGAGGAGACCCAGTACTTC.

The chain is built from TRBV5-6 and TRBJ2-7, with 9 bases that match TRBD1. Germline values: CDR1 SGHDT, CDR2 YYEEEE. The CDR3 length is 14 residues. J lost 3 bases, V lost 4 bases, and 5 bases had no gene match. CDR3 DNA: TGTGCCAGCAGCCGCTCGGGACAGGGCTACGAGCAGTACTTC. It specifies CASSRSGQGYEQYF.

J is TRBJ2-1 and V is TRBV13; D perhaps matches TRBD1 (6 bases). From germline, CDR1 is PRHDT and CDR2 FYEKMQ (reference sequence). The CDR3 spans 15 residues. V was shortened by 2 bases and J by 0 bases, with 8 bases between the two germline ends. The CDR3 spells CASSLRTASYNEQFF. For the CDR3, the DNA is TGTGCCAGCAGCTTAAGGACAGCCTCCTACAATGAGCAGTTCTTC.

In DNA, the CDR3 is TGTGCCAGCGTTCGGGACAGGGGAATTCAGCCCCAGCATTTT. This encodes CASVRDRGIQPQHF. The rearrangement links TRBV6-1 to TRBJ1-5; 10 nucleotides agree with TRBD1. Germline trimming cut 8 bases from V and 6 bases from J; bases unmatched to any gene: 7. CDR1 and CDR2 (germline): MNHNS, SASEGT. The CDR3 runs 14 residues.